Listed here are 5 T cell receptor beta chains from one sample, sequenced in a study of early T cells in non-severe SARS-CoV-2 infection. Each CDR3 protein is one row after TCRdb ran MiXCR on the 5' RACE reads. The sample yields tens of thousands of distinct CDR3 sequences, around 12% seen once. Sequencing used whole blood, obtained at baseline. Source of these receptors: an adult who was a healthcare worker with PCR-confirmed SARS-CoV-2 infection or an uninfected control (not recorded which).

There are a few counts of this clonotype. The CDR3 loop reads CASSQVVIGTVSGNTIYF. The CDR3 nucleotides are TGTGCCAGCAGCCAAGTTGTCATAGGGACAGTCTCTGGAAACACCATATATTTT. The rearrangement uses TRBV4-2 and TRBJ1-3; TRBD1 matches 7 bases. The junction had 9 bases not matched to a gene; V was cut back by 1 base and J by 0 bases. In germline, CDR1 is LGHNA, CDR2 YNFKEQ. CDR3 length equals 18 residues.

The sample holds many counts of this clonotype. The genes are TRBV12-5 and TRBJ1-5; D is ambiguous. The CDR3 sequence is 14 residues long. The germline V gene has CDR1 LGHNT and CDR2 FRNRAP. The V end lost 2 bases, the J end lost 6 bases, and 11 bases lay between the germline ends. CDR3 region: CASGLPEGSQPQHF. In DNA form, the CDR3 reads TGTGCTAGTGGTTTGCCCGAAGGGAGTCAGCCCCAGCATTTT.

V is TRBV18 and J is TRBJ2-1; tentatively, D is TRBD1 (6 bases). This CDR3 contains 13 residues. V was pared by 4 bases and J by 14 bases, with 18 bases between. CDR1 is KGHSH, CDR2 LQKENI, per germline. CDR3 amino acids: CASSLSLGGEEFF. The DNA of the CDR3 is TGTGCCAGCTCACTTTCGCTAGGGGGAGAGGAGTTCTTC.

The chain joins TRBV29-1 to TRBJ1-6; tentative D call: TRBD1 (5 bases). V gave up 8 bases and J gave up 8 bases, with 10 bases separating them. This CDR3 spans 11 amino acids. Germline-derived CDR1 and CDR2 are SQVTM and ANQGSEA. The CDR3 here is CSRDDDSPLHF. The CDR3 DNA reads TGCAGCAGGGACGACGATTCACCCCTCCACTTT.

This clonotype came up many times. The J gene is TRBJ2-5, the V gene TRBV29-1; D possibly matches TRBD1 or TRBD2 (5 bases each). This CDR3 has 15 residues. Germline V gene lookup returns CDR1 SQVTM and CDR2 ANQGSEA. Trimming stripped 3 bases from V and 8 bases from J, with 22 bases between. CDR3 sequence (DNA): TGCAGCGTTGACCCCGGGGCGGCCCCTATCAGCACCCAGTACTTC. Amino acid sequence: CSVDPGAAPISTQYF.